Listed here are 22 T cell receptor beta chains from one sample, sequenced in a study of T cell responses to AZD1222 COVID-19 vaccine. TCRdb keeps only in-frame clones here, not all; method: immunoSEQ multiplex PCR. The sample shows about 120,000 clones, 70% to 85% of them seen only once. Sequenced here: peripheral blood, sampled on day 0 of AZD1222 vaccination. The receptors stem from an adult in good health.

The CDR3 DNA reads TGTGCCAGCAGTCCCCGCACAGGGGGCTTGGGTGAGCAGTTCTTC. This gives the protein CASSPRTGGLGEQFF. The genes are TRBV27 and TRBJ2-1; 9 nucleotides line up with TRBD1. This CDR3 comprises 15 residues. The germline CDR1 and CDR2 sequences are MNHEY and SMNVEV (reference sequence). Losses at the gene ends were 5 bases for V and 9 bases for J; bases not matched to a gene: 11.

In this sample, this clone turned up a few times. CDR3 sequence: CASSATSGVSYEQYF. CDR3 in DNA: TGTGCCAGCAGCGCGACTAGCGGGGTTAGCTACGAGCAGTACTTC. The J gene is TRBJ2-7, the V gene TRBV28; TRBD2 matches at 11 bases. Losses at the gene ends were 6 bases for V and 3 bases for J; bases not matched to a gene: 7. The germline V gene has CDR1 MDHEN and CDR2 SYDVKM. This CDR3 is 15 amino acids long. The full variable domain, in which reference TRBV28 and TRBJ2-7 provide the parts outside the CDR3, is DVKVTQSSRYLVKRTGEKVFLECVQDMDHENMFWYRQDPGLGLRLIYFSYDVKMKEKGDIPEGYSVSREKKERFSLILESASTNQTSMYLCASSATSGVSYEQYFGPGTRLTVT.

This chain joins TRBV27 and TRBJ2-7, with D unclear. The V end lost 3 bases, the J end lost 1 base, and 7 bases lay between the germline ends. This CDR3 contains 13 residues. Looked up from germline, CDR1 is MNHEY and CDR2 is SMNVEV (reference sequence). CDR3 loop: CASSLTSSYEQYF. The CDR3 DNA reads TGTGCCAGCAGTTTGACATCGTCCTACGAGCAGTACTTC.

The chain has TRBV2 and TRBJ2-5, with 7 bases matching TRBD1. This CDR3 region has 15 residues. Germline V gives CDR1 SNHLY, CDR2 FYNNEI. The junction had 11 bases not matched to a gene; V was cut back by 6 bases and J by 4 bases. The CDR3 DNA follows: TGTGCCAGCAGGCAGACAGGGAAGGGAACAGAGACCCAGTACTTC. It codes for CASRQTGKGTETQYF.

This chain joins TRBV28 and TRBJ1-4; D is ambiguous. Trimming took off 7 bases at V and 7 bases at J, with 16 bases between the two ends. Germline V lookup: CDR1 MDHEN, CDR2 SYDVKM. This CDR3 is 14 amino acids long. CDR3 sequence: CASNPAGISEKLFF. The CDR3, as DNA: TGTGCCAGCAATCCAGCGGGAATCAGTGAAAAACTGTTTTTT.

This clone occurred a few times. The chain combines TRBV18 with TRBJ1-2, with 7 bases identical to TRBD1. The CDR3 consists of 13 residues. Germline V lookup: CDR1 KGHSH, CDR2 LQKENI. Trimming removed 3 bases from V and 4 bases from J; junction bases left unmatched: 2. This CDR3 reads CASSPDRAYGYTF. CDR3 bases: TGTGCCAGCTCACCCGACAGGGCCTATGGCTACACCTTC.

The genes are TRBV29-1 and TRBJ2-7; D may be TRBD2 (7 bases). The V gene lost 7 bases and the J gene lost 3 bases, with 28 bases spanning the gap. The CDR3 extends over 17 amino acids. CDR1 and CDR2 (germline): SQVTM, ANQGSEA. This CDR3 is CSASGGHVTPTVYEQYF. Written as DNA, the CDR3 is TGCAGCGCCTCGGGGGGCCATGTCACTCCAACCGTCTACGAGCAGTACTTC.

The genes are TRBV7-8 and TRBJ2-5, with TRBD1 identical over 10 bases. Germline trimming cut 3 bases from V and 5 bases from J; bases unmatched to any gene: 3. This CDR3 contains 14 residues. Germline-derived CDR1 and CDR2 are SGHVS and FQNEAQ. The CDR3 DNA sequence: TGTGCCAGCAGCTTGGACAGGGGGATGGAGACCCAGTACTTC. It codes for CASSLDRGMETQYF.

The V gene is TRBV6-5, the J gene TRBJ1-1, with D unclear. Germline CDR1 reads MNHEY; CDR2 reads SVGAGI. The CDR3 has 14 residues. With 6 bases removed from V and 1 base from J, the gap between germline ends came to 12 bases. CDR3 residues: CASSSILANTEAFF. CDR3 in DNA: TGTGCCAGCAGCTCGATCTTGGCGAACACTGAAGCTTTCTTT.

This clone was counted only a few times. The chain joins TRBV15 to TRBJ1-1; unclear D gene. There are 14 residues in the CDR3. Germline V lookup: CDR1 LNHNV, CDR2 YYDKDF (reference sequence). Trimming took off 0 bases at V and 6 bases at J, with 11 bases between the two ends. The CDR3 DNA reads as TGTGCCACCAGCAGAGATGCAGAGGTTTCTGAAGCTTTCTTT. It specifies CATSRDAEVSEAFF.

A single count supports this clone. The V and J genes are TRBV28 and TRBJ1-5, with TRBD1 identical over 9 bases. V dropped 3 bases and J dropped 5; count of bases not matched to a gene: 11. CDR3 size: 17 residues. In germline, CDR1 is MDHEN, CDR2 SYDVKM. The CDR3 DNA is TGTGCCAGCAGTTTCTTTCGGCTGGGACAGGGCGATCAGCCCCAGCATTTT. Translated: CASSFFRLGQGDQPQHF.

This chain links TRBV18 with TRBJ1-2; a weak D match, TRBD1 (6 bases). From germline, CDR1 is KGHSH and CDR2 LQKENI. V lost 6 bases and J lost 4, with 12 bases in between. The CDR3 has 13 residues. The CDR3 sequence is CASSPGVFYGYTF. CDR3 sequence (DNA): TGTGCCAGCTCCCCAGGGGTCTTCTATGGCTACACCTTC.

The CDR3 DNA reads TGTGCCACCTGGAAGGGGGGCTATGGCTACACCTTC. Protein: CATWKGGYGYTF. This chain links TRBV24-1 with TRBJ1-2; D is possibly TRBD1 (6 bases). Germline CDR1 reads KGHDR; CDR2 reads SFDVKD. The CDR3 spans 12 residues. Between the trimmed V and J ends, which lost 9 bases and 4 bases, there was a span of 11 bases.

The chain uses TRBV21-1 and TRBJ1-1; the table's D call TRBD1 went unverified against the DNA. TRBV21-1 is a documented pseudogene. The CDR3 runs 15 residues. CDR3 in DNA: TGTGCCAGCAGCAAAGAATCGGGACAGGGGGCTGAAGCTTTCTTT. This sequence encodes CASSKESGQGAEAFF.

The gene calls are TRBV6-4 and TRBJ1-1; D is perhaps TRBD1 (6 bases). Germline V gene sequence: CDR1 MRHNA, CDR2 SNTAGT. The V gene lost 9 bases and the J gene lost 1 base, with 18 bases spanning the gap. This CDR3 has 15 residues. CDR3 DNA sequence: TGTGCCAGTTCCGAGGGACACGGAAAGAACACTGAAGCTTTCTTT. It codes for CASSEGHGKNTEAFF.

This rearrangement joins TRBV5-6 to TRBJ1-4, with TRBD1 matching 11 bases. CDR1 SGHDT and CDR2 YYEEEE come from the germline V gene. The CDR3 has 17 amino acids. J lost 6 bases, V lost 0 bases, and 7 bases had no gene match. CDR3 loop: CASSLARDRGSDEKLFF. The CDR3 nucleotides are TGTGCCAGCAGCTTGGCAAGGGACAGGGGGTCGGATGAAAAACTGTTTTTT.

The V call is TRBV14, the J call TRBJ2-1; 7 bases map to TRBD2. Unmatched junction bases numbered 10, after V lost 2 bases and J lost 9 bases. The CDR3 spans 15 residues. Germline assignment: CDR1 SGHDN and CDR2 FVKESK. CDR3 sequence: CASSQTWGGDGEQFF. The CDR3 nucleotides read TGTGCCAGCAGCCAAACTTGGGGGGGGGACGGTGAGCAGTTCTTC.

The V gene is TRBV27, the J gene TRBJ1-2; D remains ambiguous. Germline assignment: CDR1 MNHEY and CDR2 SMNVEV (reference sequence). Trimming pared 4 bases from V and 4 bases from J, leaving 13 bases between. CDR3 length: 14 amino acids. The CDR3 DNA sequence: TGTGCCAGCAGTTCCCTAGCCAGATCCTATGGCTACACCTTC. Translation: CASSSLARSYGYTF.

CDR3 protein: CASSVGSGAFGELFF. In DNA, the CDR3 is TGTGCCAGCAGCGTGGGTAGCGGGGCTTTTGGGGAGCTGTTTTTT. The rearrangement joins TRBV9 to TRBJ2-2; 8 nucleotides align to TRBD2. CDR3 size: 15 residues. V shed 2 bases and J 8 bases; nucleotides not matched to a gene: 8. The germline V gene encodes CDR1 SGDLS and CDR2 YYNGEE.

The sample holds one count of this clone. The chain uses TRBV19 and TRBJ2-2; perhaps TRBD2 as D (6 bases). Trimming removed 1 base from V and 5 bases from J, with 11 bases in between. CDR1 and CDR2 from the germline V gene are LNHDA and SQIVND (reference sequence). The CDR3 covers 15 residues. CDR3 in DNA: TGTGCCAGTAGTATAGGAGGAGGGATAACCGGGGAGCTGTTTTTT. The encoded protein is CASSIGGGITGELFF.

The V gene is TRBV3-1 (or the pseudogene TRBV3-2), the J gene TRBJ2-5, with 7 bases lining up with TRBD1. CDR3 size: 17 residues. Trimming removed 5 bases from V and 3 bases from J; junction bases left unmatched: 15. The germline CDR1 and CDR2 sequences are LGHDT and YNNKEL (reference sequence). Written as DNA, the CDR3 is TGTGCCAGCAGCTCCCGGACAGGAGCCTTTCATAAAGAGACCCAGTACTTC. Translation: CASSSRTGAFHKETQYF.

The chain recombines TRBV10-3 with TRBJ2-4, with unresolved D. V was trimmed by 11 bases and J by 0 bases, leaving 14 bases between them. The CDR3 covers 14 residues. CDR1 is ENHRY and CDR2 is SYGVKD in the germline V gene. The CDR3: CAAGSPLAKNIQYF. The DNA for the CDR3 is TGTGCCGCCGGTAGCCCTCTAGCCAAAAACATTCAGTACTTC.